This T cell receptor beta chain was sequenced in a study of blood T cell repertoires in COVID-19 (dated by TCRdb to 2020 to 2021). The study in broad terms: Samples from collaborators originated in the United States, Italy and Spain and spanned both the acute and convalescent phases of COVID-19. The prospective study material was composed of cDNA or gDNA derived from T cells, B-cell-depleted T cells, or PBMCs. Deeply sampled blood TCRbeta repertoires from subjects exposed to, actively infected with, or recovered from COVID-19 were included in the dataset. The repertoires were released in a freely available public database intended as a resource for research on the immune response to SARS-CoV-2. The samples were drawn from two sources: the first 160 participants of the ongoing ImmuneRACE study, and 1,000 to 1,500 subjects contributed by 6 global collaborators. Sample metadata almost always included a de-identified subject ID, COVID-19 status, age in years and sex. Where available, HLA class I and class II types were taken from metadata supplied by the sample provider and were not determined by assay-based typing.

V and J are trimmed by 5 bases and 5 bases, and the gene matches miss 17 bases of the junction. The CDR3 runs 17 residues from the cysteine to the phenylalanine. Only the CDR3 DNA is retained, 51 bases long and in frame from the first base. CDR1 SEHNR and CDR2 FQNEAQ were looked up in the germline V gene (reference sequence). The study at large found these results: Clinical and demographic metadata were provided uncurated, with the amount varying by source and participant.

As to this clone: No antigen is known for it. No base-level quality is on record; no much larger clone is a single base apart.

The immunoSEQ Assay, a bias-controlled multiplex PCR, was used to amplify TCRbeta CDR3 regions from genomic DNA. For the original study's pipeline: Nucleated cell counts per sample were estimated from amplification of reference gene primers within the assay. To quantify the absolute abundance of each unique TCRbeta CDR3 rearrangement, sequence reads were collapsed and filtered. For each sample, productive Simpson clonality was calculated as the square root of Simpson's diversity index over productive rearrangements. Sourced from immuneACCESS, this table was stored by TCRdb with only in-frame sequences that have V and J called. A share of the clones is absent; for the studies checked, an unresolved V gene accounts for under half, and the remainder has no known explanation. V and J calls and clone size are copied from that table; D and trimming were computed from the DNA. This sample is represented by about 46,000 clones; over 75% of them were singletons. The ten largest clones represent 7% to 9% of the sample.

Whole blood was collected in K2EDTA tubes by collaborating institutions according to the institutions' own protocols. For TCRbeta analysis, collaborators shipped samples in one of three forms: frozen whole blood, isolated PBMCs, or DNA extracted from either of those sample types. The specimen was peripheral blood. The receptor was derived from a man aged 45-60 years with acute or convalescent COVID-19. The chain is assembled from TRBV7-9 and TRBJ2-5, with 7 bases in between that match TRBD1. The encoded CDR3 is CASSPYSGTAPAETQYF. In nucleotide form, the sequence is TGTGCCAGCAGCCCGTACTCCGGGACAGCCCCTGCCGAGACCCAGTACTTC.